This T cell receptor (beta chain) is drawn from a study of OX40 agonist ivuxolimab in advanced cancers. Peripheral blood came from all dose cohorts at three timepoints. Generated by immunoSEQ multiplex PCR, the TCRdb table keeps only in-frame clones and is missing some. The sample contains around 12,000 clones, 65% to 75% of which appear only once. Study-wide points: Fewer expanded clones were found on average in CD4+ than in CD8+ T cells.

Comment on this clone: Its cognate antigen is unknown.

The sample in question was CD4+ or CD8+ T cells sorted from blood, obtained in a trial of the OX40 agonist ivuxolimab. The sequence came from an adult with an advanced solid tumor such as melanoma, head and neck, liver or kidney cancer.

CDR3 bases: TGTGCCAGCAGCCCTCAGGACAGGGCTGGCTACACCTTC. This codes for CASSPQDRAGYTF. V and J are TRBV14 and TRBJ1-2, with TRBD1 identical over 8 bases. V shed 4 bases, J shed 7 bases, and the junction held 5 bases outside the gene matches. Germline CDR1 and CDR2: SGHDN and FVKESK. This CDR3 region has 13 residues.